The 14 T cell receptor beta chains presented below share a single source sample, sequenced in a study of CD8+ T cells in alopecia areata. RNA, once extracted, was reverse transcribed into cDNA for use as the sequencing template. Clones were sequenced by immunoSEQ multiplex PCR, and TCRdb holds only the in-frame ones, with some missing. Seen here are around 100,000 clones, over 75% observed once, and the top ten hold approximately 10%. Treatment in this sample: oral pan-JAK inhibitor, 5-10 mg twice daily. The sequences come from CD8+ T cells sorted from blood, collected at approximately week 31, from a patient treated with tofacitinib. The receptors here all came from a human donor with alopecia areata.

This chain connects TRBV9 to TRBJ2-7, with no clear D. This CDR3 has 15 amino acids. Germline V gives CDR1 SGDLS, CDR2 YYNGEE. Trimming removed 0 bases at V and 2 bases at J, with 12 bases between. Here the CDR3 DNA reads TGTGCCAGCAGCGTAGCTGTAGGCAGGACCTACGAGCAGTACTTC. This encodes CASSVAVGRTYEQYF.

This chain joins TRBV6-1 and TRBJ2-5, with 8 bases identical to TRBD1. The last part of the DNA fits TRBJ2-7 better; the J call may be wrong. CDR1 and CDR2 (germline): MNHNS, SASEGT. The CDR3 loop spans 16 amino acids. CDR3 in DNA: TGTGCCAGCAGTGTGGGTGCGGACAGGGTCTCCTACGAGCAGTACTTC. Its protein product is CASSVGADRVSYEQYF.

The chain carries TRBV7-3 and TRBJ1-3; 9 bases fit TRBD1. The germline V gene has CDR1 SGHTA and CDR2 FQGTGA. This CDR3 contains 15 residues. The junction had 5 bases not matched to a gene; V was cut back by 5 bases and J by 3 bases. The CDR3 sequence: CASSRGQGFGNTIYF. As DNA, the CDR3 is TGTGCCAGCAGCCGGGGACAGGGTTTTGGAAACACCATATATTTT.

This chain uses TRBV29-1 with TRBJ2-5; 9 nucleotides agree with TRBD1. The better agreement between TRBJ2-7 and the DNA end casts doubt on the J call. The CDR3 totals 14 residues. Germline V gene data show CDR1 as SQVTM and CDR2 as ANQGSEA. The CDR3 spells CSVVEGDRAAEQYF. The CDR3 DNA sequence: TGCAGCGTTGTGGAAGGGGACAGGGCCGCCGAGCAGTACTTC.

V is TRBV6-5 and J is TRBJ1-5; TRBD1 matches 7 bases. CDR1 MNHEY and CDR2 SVGAGI come from the germline V gene. The length of the CDR3 is 15 residues. V was pared by 5 bases and J by 2 bases, with 6 bases of the junction left unmatched. In DNA form, the CDR3 reads TGTGCCAGCAGTCAAGACAGGGTGGGCAATCAGCCCCAGCATTTT. Its protein is CASSQDRVGNQPQHF.

This sequence joins TRBV13 and TRBJ2-5; D perhaps matches TRBD2 (7 bases). Germline V gene lookup returns CDR1 PRHDT and CDR2 FYEKMQ (reference sequence). Deletions cut 5 bases from V and 4 bases from J, with 17 bases between. The CDR3 contains 15 residues. The CDR3 is CASSPSGDTVETQYF. As DNA, the CDR3 is TGTGCCAGCAGCCCAAGCGGGGACACGGTAGAGACCCAGTACTTC.

A few counts support this clone. The DNA for the CDR3 is TGCGCCAGCAGCCAAAACGTCGCTAGCGGGAGTGTCGAGCAGTACTTC. It yields the protein CASSQNVASGSVEQYF. The chain employs TRBV4-1 and TRBJ2-7; 10 bases line up with TRBD2. After removal of 2 bases from V and 6 bases from J, the junction contained 10 bases not matched to a gene. CDR3 length: 16 amino acids. The germline gives CDR1 MGHRA, CDR2 YSYEKL.

This sequence joins TRBV5-4 and TRBJ1-4; 7 bases fit TRBD1. This CDR3 contains 13 residues. J gave up 5 bases and V 4 bases, and 2 bases lay outside the gene matches. Germline values: CDR1 SGHNT, CDR2 YYREEE (reference sequence). The CDR3 DNA reads as TGTGCCAGCAGCCGGACAGGCAATGAAAAACTGTTTTTT. It encodes CASSRTGNEKLFF.

The chain couples TRBV27 to TRBJ1-2; 8 nucleotides agree with TRBD1. Trimming cost V 4 bases and J 4 bases; bases outside gene matches: 14. The CDR3 contains 17 residues. Germline lookup yields CDR1 MNHEY and CDR2 SMNVEV (reference sequence). The CDR3 bases are TGTGCCAGCAGTTACCAGGGGGCGCGGGTTGGTGTCTATGGCTACACCTTC. Translation: CASSYQGARVGVYGYTF.

The chain uses TRBV5-5 and TRBJ1-2, with a tentative D call TRBD1 (6 bases). The germline CDR1 and CDR2 sequences are SGHKS and YYEKEE (reference sequence). Deletions cut 0 bases from V and 2 bases from J, with 8 bases between. CDR3 length equals 14 residues. CDR3 in amino acids: CASSLVQGNYGYTF. The DNA for the CDR3 is TGTGCCAGCAGCTTGGTTCAGGGGAACTATGGCTACACCTTC.

The gene calls are TRBV6-5 and TRBJ2-1; D remains unclear. The V end lost 4 bases, the J end lost 5 bases, and 9 bases lay between the germline ends. Germline values: CDR1 MNHEY, CDR2 SVGAGI. The CDR3 is made up of 13 amino acids. The CDR3 nucleotides are TGTGCCAGCAGTTCTCCTGGTGACAATGAGCAGTTCTTC. This encodes CASSSPGDNEQFF.

This clone occurred once. V is TRBV19 and J is TRBJ2-3, with TRBD1 identical over 9 bases. Unmatched junction bases numbered 6, after V lost 5 bases and J lost 3 bases. Germline CDR1 and CDR2: LNHDA and SQIVND (reference sequence). The CDR3 spans 15 residues. CDR3 protein: CASSLGQGSTDTQYF. In nucleotides, the CDR3 is TGTGCCAGTAGTCTAGGACAGGGGTCGACAGATACGCAGTATTTT.

The CDR3: CASRGLAMETQYF. The CDR3 DNA reads TGTGCCAGCAGAGGACTAGCGATGGAGACCCAGTACTTC. The genes are TRBV7-9 and TRBJ2-5, with 9 bases lining up with TRBD2. CDR3 length: 13 amino acids. Germline CDR1 is SEHNR and CDR2 is FQNEAQ (reference sequence). V was clipped by 6 bases and J by 5 bases; unmatched bases: 4.

The chain couples TRBV19 to TRBJ2-2; D uncertain. Looked up from germline, CDR1 is LNHDA and CDR2 is SQIVND (reference sequence). The CDR3 spans 10 residues. The V end was cut by 8 bases, the J end by 7 bases, with 5 bases between. CDR3: CASWHGELFF. CDR3 in DNA: TGTGCCAGTTGGCACGGGGAGCTGTTTTTT.